This TCR beta chain came from a study of blood T cell repertoires in COVID-19. Original data processing: Estimation of nucleated cell counts was performed using reference gene primer amplification. Clones were sequenced by immunoSEQ multiplex PCR, and TCRdb holds only the in-frame ones, with some missing. V and J calls plus clone size are reproduced from that table; the DNA served to infer D and trimming. The table records about 180,000 clones, 70% to 90% of them present only once. V gave up 5 bases and J gave up 7 bases, with 18 bases separating them. CDR1 and CDR2 from the germline V gene are SNHLY and FYNNEI. This CDR3 has 16 residues.

The genes are TRBV2 and TRBJ1-6; D not certain. The specimen sequenced was peripheral blood. The source is a man aged 55-75 years with acute or convalescent COVID-19. As DNA, the CDR3 is TGTGCCAGCAGTCCAACCTTAGGACTGACCAATTCACCCCTCCACTTT. Its protein is CASSPTLGLTNSPLHF.